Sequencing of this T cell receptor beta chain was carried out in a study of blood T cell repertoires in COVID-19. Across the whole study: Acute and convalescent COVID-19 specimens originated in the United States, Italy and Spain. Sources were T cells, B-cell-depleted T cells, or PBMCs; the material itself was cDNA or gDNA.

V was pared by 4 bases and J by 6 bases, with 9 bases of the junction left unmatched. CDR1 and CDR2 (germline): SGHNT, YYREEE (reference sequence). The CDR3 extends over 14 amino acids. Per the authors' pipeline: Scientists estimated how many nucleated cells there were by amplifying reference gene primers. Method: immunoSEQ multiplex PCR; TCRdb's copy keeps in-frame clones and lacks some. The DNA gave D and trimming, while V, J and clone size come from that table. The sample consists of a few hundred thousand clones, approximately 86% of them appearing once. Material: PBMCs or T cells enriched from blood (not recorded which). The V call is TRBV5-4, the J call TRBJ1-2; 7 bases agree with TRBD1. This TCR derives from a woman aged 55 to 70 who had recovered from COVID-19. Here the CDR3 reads CASSPDRNLDGYTF. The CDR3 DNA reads TGTGCCAGCAGCCCGGACAGGAACCTAGATGGCTACACCTTC.